This T cell receptor beta chain was profiled in a study of blood T cell repertoires in COVID-19. Study background: Some COVID-19 samples were acute and others convalescent; all came from the United States, Italy and Spain. PBMCs, B-cell-depleted T cells, or T cells provided the cDNA or gDNA that made up the material.

The CDR3 is 14 amino acids. V trimming: 5 bases; J trimming: 2 bases; junction bases outside the gene matches: 3. CDR1 is SGHVS and CDR2 is FQNEAQ in the germline V gene. Per the study methods: It was from reference gene primer amplification that nucleated cell counts were estimated. Only in-frame clones appear in the TCRdb table, and some are missing; sequencing was by immunoSEQ multiplex PCR. V, J and clone size were drawn from that table, and D and trimming were deduced from the DNA. The repertoire holds 150,000 to 200,000 clones, with 81% as singletons. The sample taken for sequencing was peripheral blood. This TCR came from a man aged 55 to 70 with active or convalescent COVID-19. This sequence joins TRBV7-8 and TRBJ1-3, with TRBD1 identical over 7 bases. CDR3: CASSPQGAGNTIYF. CDR3 nucleotides: TGTGCCAGCAGCCCCCAGGGGGCTGGAAACACCATATATTTT.